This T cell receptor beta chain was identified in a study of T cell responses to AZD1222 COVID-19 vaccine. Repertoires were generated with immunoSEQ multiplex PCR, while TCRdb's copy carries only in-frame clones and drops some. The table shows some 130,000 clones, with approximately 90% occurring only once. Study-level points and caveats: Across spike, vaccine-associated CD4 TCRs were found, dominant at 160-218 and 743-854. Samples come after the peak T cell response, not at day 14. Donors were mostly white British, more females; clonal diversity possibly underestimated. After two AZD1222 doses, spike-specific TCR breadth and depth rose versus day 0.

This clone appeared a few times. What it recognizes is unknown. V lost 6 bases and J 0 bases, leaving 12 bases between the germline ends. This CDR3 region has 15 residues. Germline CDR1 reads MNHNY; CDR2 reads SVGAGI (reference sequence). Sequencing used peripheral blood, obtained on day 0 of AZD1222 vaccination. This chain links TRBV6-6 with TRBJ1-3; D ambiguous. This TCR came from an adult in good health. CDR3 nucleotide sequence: TGTGCCAGCAGGGGGTACGCCGTCTCTGGAAACACCATATATTTT. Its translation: CASRGYAVSGNTIYF.